This TCR beta chain is from a study of blood T cell repertoires in COVID-19. Study details: Samples of COVID-19 (acute and convalescent) were obtained from the United States, Italy and Spain. T cells, B-cell-depleted T cells, or PBMCs provided the cDNA or gDNA that served as material.

How the authors handled the data: The authors estimated nucleated cell counts from reference gene primer amplification. Some clones are missing from TCRdb's copy, which holds only in-frame ones; the method was immunoSEQ multiplex PCR. V and J calls and clone size are those listed in that table; D and trimming were worked out from the DNA. The sample includes about 150,000 clones, more than 80% of them seen just once. This CDR3 is 13 amino acids long. From germline, CDR1 is SGHDT and CDR2 YYEEEE. With 4 bases removed from V and 9 bases from J, the gap between germline ends came to 14 bases. The chain employs TRBV5-6 and TRBJ1-5, with TRBD1 as a possible D gene (6 bases). The sequence came from a woman in her forties with acute or convalescent COVID-19. The sample was peripheral blood. Here the CDR3 DNA reads TGTGCCAGCAGCGCCCGACAGGACCGGCCCCAGCATTTT. Its translation: CASSARQDRPQHF.